Below, one T cell receptor (beta chain) is given with its context. This clonotype occurred many times. The antigen it recognizes is unknown. There are no base qualities to consult, and no much larger clone falls within one base. These data originate in a study of CD8 T cells in ankylosing spondylitis (dated by TCRdb to the late 2010s). Regarding the study in general: The study profiled T cell receptor beta repertoires in healthy donors and ankylosing spondylitis patients to find disease-linked TCR variants. The full study cohort comprised 25 or so ankylosing spondylitis patients and approximately 100 healthy donors. Peripheral blood was sampled, and synovial fluid was additionally collected from ankylosing spondylitis patients.

The germline V end is reduced by 6 bases and the J end by 3 bases; junction bases left unmatched: 5. The CDR3 numbers 15 residues from cysteine through phenylalanine. Kept here is only the CDR3 DNA, which spans 45 bases and is read in frame from base 1. Looking up the germline V gene yields CDR1 SNHLY and CDR2 FYNNEI. The paper as a whole reports these results and caveats: The disease-linked clones were reported to be significantly enriched in matched synovial fluid samples from ankylosing spondylitis patients. Some TCR beta motif variants had previously been reported in synovial fluid and blood of reactive arthritis patients, which suggested common disease-initiation mechanisms. In peripheral blood, the disease-linked clones were found at relatively low frequencies and had a CD8+ phenotype. A TCR beta motif made up of roughly eight highly homologous amino acid variants appeared to be characteristic of blood from ankylosing spondylitis patients.

Sequencing instrument: Illumina MiSeq. Quantitative 5'-RACE with molecular barcodes was the method used to prepare the TCR beta libraries. Under the source paper's analysis protocol: Disease-linked TCR variants were identified with a new computational method built on a probabilistic model of VDJ rearrangement. TCRdb applied fastp at Q25 and MiXCR to the public reads, then kept only in-frame beta chains. Entries that share a CDR3 protein sequence are merged under the most common genes and DNA. These V and J calls derive from TCRdb rather than the authors' analysis. The table for this sample lists tens of thousands of distinct CDR3 sequences; approximately 7.9% of them were counted only once. Of the sample, almost 30% falls within the top ten clones.

The origin of this receptor is a male donor with ankylosing spondylitis or in good health (not recorded which). The rearrangement combines TRBV2 with TRBJ2-1; TRBD2 fits 10 bases in the junction. The sample was blood. The CDR3 reads as follows: CASRKAGGLYNEQFF. The DNA sequence is TGTGCCAGCAGGAAAGCGGGGGGGCTCTACAATGAGCAGTTCTTC.